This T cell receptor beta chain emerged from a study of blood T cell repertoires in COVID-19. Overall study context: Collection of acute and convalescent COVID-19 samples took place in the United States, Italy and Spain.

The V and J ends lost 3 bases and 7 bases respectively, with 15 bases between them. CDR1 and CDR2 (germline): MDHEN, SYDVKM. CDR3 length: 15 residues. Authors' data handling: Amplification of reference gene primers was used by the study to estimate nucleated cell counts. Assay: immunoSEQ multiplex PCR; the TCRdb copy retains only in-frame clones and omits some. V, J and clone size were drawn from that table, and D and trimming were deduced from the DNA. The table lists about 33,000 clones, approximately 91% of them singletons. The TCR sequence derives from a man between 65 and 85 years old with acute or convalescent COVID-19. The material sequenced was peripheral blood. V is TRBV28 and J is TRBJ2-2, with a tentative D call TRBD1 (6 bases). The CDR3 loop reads CASSLYGRGSGELFF. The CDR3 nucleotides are TGTGCCAGCAGTTTGTATGGCAGGGGTAGCGGGGAGCTGTTTTTT.